The 21 T cell receptor beta chains listed next were all sequenced from one sample in a study of response to subunit inactivated influenza vaccine. TCRdb re-analysed the RT-PCR reads in MiXCR, keeping a single row per CDR3 protein. The table includes 500,000 to 600,000 distinct CDR3 sequences, about 11% detected once. A further study also used this sample, focusing on T cells expressing NK-cell markers. That investigation notes: 5'RACE template switching with UMIs produced the TCR beta cDNA.

This material consisted of PBMCs from blood, taken on the day of vaccination. These receptors were taken from a man aged 45-65 years who received an inactivated influenza vaccine.

This clonotype has just a few counts. The chain is built from TRBV25-1 and TRBJ2-1; TRBD2 matches 13 bases. V was pared by 2 bases and J by 6 bases, with 1 base of the junction left unmatched. The CDR3 extends over 15 amino acids. Germline assignment: CDR1 MGHDK and CDR2 SYGVNS. The CDR3 DNA reads as TGTGCCAGCAGTGAAGGACTAGCGGGGGTCAATGAGCAGTTCTTC. It translates to CASSEGLAGVNEQFF.

This clonotype turned up a few times. V gene TRBV5-1 combines with J gene TRBJ1-6; D is uncertain. Germline loops: CDR1 SGHRS, CDR2 YFSETQ. The CDR3 extends over 16 amino acids. Trimming cost V 2 bases and J 0 bases, with 9 bases left between them. CDR3 sequence: CASSLQPRSYNSPLHF. CDR3 in DNA: TGCGCCAGCAGCTTACAGCCCCGCTCCTATAATTCACCCCTCCACTTT. Supplemented by reference TRBV5-1 and TRBJ1-6, the full variable domain reads KAGVTQTPRYLIKTRGQQVTLSCSPISGHRSVSWYQQTPGQGLQFLFEYFSETQRNKGNFPGRFSGRQFSNSRSEMNVSTLELGDSALYLCASSLQPRSYNSPLHFGNGTRLTVT.

V gene TRBV6-6 combines with J gene TRBJ2-5; TRBD1 might be the D (6 bases). Germline values: CDR1 MNHNY, CDR2 SVGAGI (reference sequence). Trimming cost V 7 bases and J 4 bases, with 13 bases left between them. CDR3 length: 13 residues. The chain's CDR3 is CASTTGSGETQYF. Written as DNA, the CDR3 is TGTGCCAGCACCACAGGGTCGGGAGAGACCCAGTACTTC.

This clonotype occurred many times. V usage is TRBV5-1 and J usage is TRBJ2-7; D possibly corresponds to TRBD2 (5 bases). Trimming shortened V by 0 bases and J by 6 bases, and 16 bases separated the two germline ends. The CDR3 is made up of 15 amino acids. The germline CDR1 and CDR2 sequences are SGHRS and YFSETQ. The CDR3 region has the DNA TGCGCCAGCAGCTTGGAAGGCGGGCCGACTTTCGAGCAGTACTTC. Its translation: CASSLEGGPTFEQYF.

This clonotype was recorded a few times. The chain recombines TRBV7-9 with TRBJ2-1; TRBD2 aligns across 13 bases. J lost 9 bases, V lost 5 bases, and 7 bases had no gene match. Germline CDR1 reads SEHNR; CDR2 reads FQNEAQ (reference sequence). The CDR3 has 15 residues. CDR3 sequence reads: CASSPTGTSGIEQFF. CDR3 nucleotide sequence: TGTGCCAGCAGCCCGACCGGGACTAGCGGGATTGAGCAGTTCTTC.

A few counts support this clonotype. This CDR3 reads CASSQDQAGASGYTF. The CDR3 region has the DNA TGTGCCAGCAGCCAAGATCAAGCAGGGGCGAGTGGCTACACCTTC. The rearrangement uses TRBV3-1 and TRBJ1-2; D perhaps matches TRBD1 (6 bases). Trimming stripped 0 bases from V and 7 bases from J, with 15 bases between. CDR3 length equals 15 residues. From germline, CDR1 is LGHDT and CDR2 YNNKEL (reference sequence).

This clonotype showed up just a few times. J is TRBJ2-1 and V is TRBV29-1, with D unresolved. CDR3 length: 12 amino acids. V was trimmed by 6 bases and J by 8 bases, leaving 14 bases between them. Germline V gene lookup returns CDR1 SQVTM and CDR2 ANQGSEA. This CDR3 reads CSVRSLGYEQFF. The CDR3 region has the DNA TGCAGCGTGAGGTCCCTCGGTTATGAGCAGTTCTTC.

Only a few counts were recorded for this clonotype. This sequence joins TRBV2 and TRBJ1-5; D is undetermined. Germline assignment: CDR1 SNHLY and CDR2 FYNNEI. The CDR3 extends over 15 amino acids. The V and J ends lost 8 bases and 1 base respectively, with 15 bases between them. CDR3 nucleotides: TGTGCCAGCGCCCCCGAGAGGAGGAGCAATCAGCCCCAGCATTTT. It encodes CASAPERRSNQPQHF.

This clonotype was detected only a few times. The rearrangement links TRBV28 to TRBJ2-5, with 8 bases fitting TRBD2. V gave up 6 bases and J gave up 2 bases; unmatched junction bases: 8. This CDR3 spans 15 amino acids. Looked up from germline, CDR1 is MDHEN and CDR2 is SYDVKM. The CDR3 sequence is CASSREGPSQETQYF. DNA of the CDR3: TGTGCCAGCAGCCGGGAGGGGCCCTCACAAGAGACCCAGTACTTC.

The V gene is TRBV5-1, the J gene TRBJ1-6, with a weak D call TRBD1 (5 bases). The CDR3 length is 16 residues. V lost 5 bases to trimming and J lost 9 bases, with 21 bases between them. Looked up from germline, CDR1 is SGHRS and CDR2 is YFSETQ. The CDR3 spells CASRNTLGRSSSPLHF. Here the CDR3 DNA reads TGCGCCAGCAGAAACACCTTGGGGCGATCGAGTTCACCCCTCCACTTT.

This clonotype was seen a few times. This chain joins TRBV15 and TRBJ1-2, with D tentatively TRBD1 (6 bases). The V end was cut by 5 bases, the J end by 4 bases, with 14 bases between. Germline V gives CDR1 LNHNV, CDR2 YYDKDF (reference sequence). The CDR3 is 14 amino acids. In DNA form, the CDR3 reads TGTGCCACCAGCGGGGGCCGGGGTGGCTATGGCTACACCTTC. This codes for CATSGGRGGYGYTF.

This clonotype appeared a few times. The V gene is TRBV20-1, the J gene TRBJ2-1; D possibly uses TRBD1 or TRBD2 (5 bases each). The CDR3 totals 14 residues. The V gene's germline CDR1 is DFQATT and CDR2 SNEGSKA (reference sequence). V was pared by 5 bases and J by 4 bases, with 15 bases between. The CDR3 sequence: CSASHGAGYNEQFF. The CDR3 DNA follows: TGCAGTGCTTCGCACGGGGCCGGGTACAATGAGCAGTTCTTC.

The chain is built from TRBV20-1 and TRBJ2-4; D ambiguous. In germline, CDR1 is DFQATT, CDR2 SNEGSKA (reference sequence). The CDR3 runs 15 residues. Trimming stripped 6 bases from V and 1 base from J, with 16 bases between. CDR3: CSARSGFGAKNIQYF. For the CDR3, the DNA is TGCAGTGCCCGATCCGGGTTTGGGGCCAAAAACATTCAGTACTTC.

The chain has TRBV15 and TRBJ2-7; 8 bases match TRBD2. CDR3 length: 17 amino acids. In germline, CDR1 is LNHNV, CDR2 YYDKDF (reference sequence). Trimming cost V 0 bases and J 6 bases; bases outside gene matches: 13. CDR3 region: CATSRDRRREAPREQYF. The DNA of the CDR3 is TGTGCCACCAGCAGAGATAGGAGGCGGGAGGCCCCTCGCGAGCAGTACTTC.

This clonotype was detected many times. The V gene is TRBV20-1, the J gene TRBJ1-6; the D is unclear. CDR3 length: 15 amino acids. V gave up 3 bases and J gave up 6 bases, with 15 bases separating them. Germline V gene data show CDR1 as DFQATT and CDR2 as SNEGSKA (reference sequence). The CDR3 bases are TGCAGTGCTAGGAATCTACAGTATAGTAATTCACCCCTCCACTTT. Amino acid sequence: CSARNLQYSNSPLHF.

The sample holds a few counts of this clonotype. The V and J genes are TRBV5-5 and TRBJ2-4; no clear D. Germline lookup yields CDR1 SGHKS and CDR2 YYEKEE (reference sequence). The CDR3 contains 14 residues. With 4 bases removed from V and 2 bases from J, the gap between germline ends came to 10 bases. CDR3 residues: CASSLQSTKNIQYF. In DNA, the CDR3 is TGTGCCAGCAGCCTTCAGTCAACCAAAAACATTCAGTACTTC.

This clonotype was counted ten times or more. The chain is built from TRBV7-9 and TRBJ2-7, with D uncertain. The germline V gene encodes CDR1 SEHNR and CDR2 FQNEAQ (reference sequence). There are 16 residues in the CDR3. V lost 1 base to trimming and J lost 0 bases, with 13 bases between them. CDR3 bases: TGTGCCAGCAGCTTAGGAATCGAGGAGCTCTCCTACGAGCAGTACTTC. Its translation: CASSLGIEELSYEQYF.

This clonotype occurred a few times. The gene calls are TRBV24-1 and TRBJ2-3, with D unclear. The CDR3 loop spans 15 amino acids. The V end was cut by 0 bases, the J end by 4 bases, with 10 bases between. CDR1 is KGHDR and CDR2 is SFDVKD in the germline V gene. CDR3 sequence (DNA): TGTGCCACCAGTGATTTGTGGTTTATCGCAGATACGCAGTATTTT. Translated: CATSDLWFIADTQYF.

The table lists this clonotype with a few counts. V and J are TRBV7-9 and TRBJ2-7, with 9 positions matching TRBD1. The CDR3 is 15 amino acids. V dropped 5 bases and J dropped 4; count of bases not matched to a gene: 9. Per germline, CDR1 SEHNR and CDR2 FQNEAQ (reference sequence). CDR3 residues: CASSHSPGQGYEQYF. The CDR3 nucleotides are TGTGCCAGCAGCCATTCACCGGGACAGGGTTACGAGCAGTACTTC.

This clonotype was detected once. A much larger clone differs by one base, so this may be a read error. The chain recombines TRBV5-5 with TRBJ2-2, with D perhaps TRBD2 (6 bases). The CDR3 has 15 amino acids. Trimming left V 2 bases short and J 3 bases short, with 11 bases between. Germline-derived CDR1 and CDR2 are SGHKS and YYEKEE (reference sequence). The DNA of the CDR3 is TGTGCCAGCAGCTTCGCGGGGAGATACACCGGGGAGCTGTTTTTT. Translated, it gives CASSFAGRYTGELFF.

This sequence joins TRBV2 and TRBJ2-3; weak D call: TRBD1 (6 bases). Looked up from germline, CDR1 is SNHLY and CDR2 is FYNNEI. CDR3 length equals 14 residues. Trimming cost V 5 bases and J 2 bases, with 11 bases left between them. The CDR3 sequence is CASSKDRPTDTQYF. For the CDR3, the DNA is TGTGCCAGCAGTAAAGACAGGCCCACAGATACGCAGTATTTT.